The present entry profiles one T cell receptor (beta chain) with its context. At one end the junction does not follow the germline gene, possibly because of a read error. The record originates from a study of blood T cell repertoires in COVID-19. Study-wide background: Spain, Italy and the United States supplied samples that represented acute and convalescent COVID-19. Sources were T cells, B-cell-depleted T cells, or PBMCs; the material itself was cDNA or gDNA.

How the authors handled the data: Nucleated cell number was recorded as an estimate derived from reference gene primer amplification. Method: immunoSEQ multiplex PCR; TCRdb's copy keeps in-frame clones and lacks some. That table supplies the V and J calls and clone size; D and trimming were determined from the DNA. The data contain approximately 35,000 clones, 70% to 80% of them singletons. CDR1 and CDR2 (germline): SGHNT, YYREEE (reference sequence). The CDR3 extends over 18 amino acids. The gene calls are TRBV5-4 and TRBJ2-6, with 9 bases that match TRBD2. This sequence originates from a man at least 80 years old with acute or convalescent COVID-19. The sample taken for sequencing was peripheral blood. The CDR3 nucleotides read TGTGCCAGCACCTTGCTAGCGGGATCGAGCTCTGGGGCCAACGTCCTGACTTTC. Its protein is CASTLLAGSSSGANVLTF.